This TCR beta chain was retrieved from a study of OX40 agonist ivuxolimab in advanced cancers. Study at large: Previous treatment with anti-PD-1, anti-PD-L1 or anti-CTLA-4 therapy was allowed; about 37% had received some.

Remarks on this clone: No antigen is known for it.

Assay: immunoSEQ multiplex PCR; the TCRdb copy retains only in-frame clones and omits some. Here the sample spans about 35,000 clones, over 80% being singletons. Overall study results and limits: Averaged across samples, CD8+ T cells carried more expanded clones than CD4+ did.

The CDR3 runs 11 residues. Germline V gives CDR1 SGHDT, CDR2 YYEEEE. V gene TRBV5-6 combines with J gene TRBJ1-5, with D perhaps matching TRBD1 (6 bases). This specimen was CD4+ or CD8+ T cells sorted from blood, taken in a trial of the OX40 agonist ivuxolimab. This TCR was sampled from an adult with an advanced solid tumor such as melanoma, head and neck, liver or kidney cancer. The CDR3 reads CAYRAHQPQHF. The CDR3 region has the DNA TGTGCATACAGGGCGCATCAGCCCCAGCATTTT.